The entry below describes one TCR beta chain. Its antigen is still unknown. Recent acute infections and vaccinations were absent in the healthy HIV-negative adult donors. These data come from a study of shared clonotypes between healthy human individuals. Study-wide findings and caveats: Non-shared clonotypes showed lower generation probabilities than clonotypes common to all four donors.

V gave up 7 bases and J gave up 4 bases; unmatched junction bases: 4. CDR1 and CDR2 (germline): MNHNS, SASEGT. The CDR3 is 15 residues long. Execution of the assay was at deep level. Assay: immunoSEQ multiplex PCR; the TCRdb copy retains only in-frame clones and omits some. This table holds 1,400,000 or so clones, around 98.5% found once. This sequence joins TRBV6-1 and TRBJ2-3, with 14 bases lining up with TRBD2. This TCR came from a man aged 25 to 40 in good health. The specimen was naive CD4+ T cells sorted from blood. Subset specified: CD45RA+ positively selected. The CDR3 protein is CASTTTSGRADTQYF. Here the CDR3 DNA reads TGTGCCAGCACCACGACTAGCGGGAGGGCAGATACGCAGTATTTT.